Each of the 30 T cell receptor beta chains below was sequenced from the same sample in a study of CD4 T cells in relation to SARS-CoV-2 and coronaviruses. Here immunoSEQ multiplex PCR was the method, and the copy in TCRdb shows in-frame clones only, minus some. The profile shows about 36,000 clones, 77% of them singletons. These receptors have no known antigen. Sequencing was done on a sample of memory CD4+ T cells from PBMCs, cultured in vitro. Every receptor here comes from an adult with COVID-19.

This clone was detected a few times. V usage is TRBV27 and J usage is TRBJ2-3; TRBD1 might be the D (5 bases). The CDR3 runs to 14 residues. The V and J ends lost 1 base and 2 bases respectively, with 7 bases between them. In germline, CDR1 is MNHEY, CDR2 SMNVEV (reference sequence). The CDR3 nucleotides are TGTGCCAGCAGTTTATACAGGATCACAGATACGCAGTATTTT. Amino acids: CASSLYRITDTQYF.

This chain joins TRBV7-6 and TRBJ2-2, with D perhaps TRBD2 (5 bases). From germline, CDR1 is SGHVS and CDR2 FNYEAQ. The CDR3 extends over 16 amino acids. V dropped 2 bases and J dropped 0 bases, with 10 bases sitting between them. In nucleotides, the CDR3 is TGTGCCAGCAGCTTACGGTCGGACTCGAACACCGGGGAGCTGTTTTTT. The encoded protein is CASSLRSDSNTGELFF.

The chain has TRBV6-5 and TRBJ2-7; 8 bases align to TRBD1. Germline CDR1 is MNHEY and CDR2 is SVGAGI. The CDR3 covers 15 residues. V shed 2 bases and J 3 bases; nucleotides not matched to a gene: 6. In nucleotides, the CDR3 is TGTGCCAGCAGTTACCCCGGACAGGGTAGCTACGAGCAGTACTTC. It encodes CASSYPGQGSYEQYF.

This chain uses TRBV7-2 with TRBJ2-1, with 11 bases lining up with TRBD2. The CDR3 totals 16 residues. In germline, CDR1 is SGHTA, CDR2 FQGNSA. Trimming at V came to 4 bases and at J to 10 bases, leaving 12 bases not matched to a gene. In DNA form, the CDR3 reads TGTGCCAGCAGCTCGTCCGGGACTAGCGGACTAAGAGAGCAGTTCTTC. Translated: CASSSSGTSGLREQFF.

The J gene is TRBJ2-5, the V gene TRBV7-2; 8 nucleotides line up with TRBD2. The CDR3 length is 16 residues. In germline, CDR1 is SGHTA, CDR2 FQGNSA. The ends lost 5 bases at V and 5 bases at J; junction bases unmatched: 13. The chain's CDR3 is CASSRSGAGVGETQYF. Written as DNA, the CDR3 is TGTGCCAGCAGCCGTTCGGGAGCGGGAGTCGGGGAGACCCAGTACTTC.

The V and J genes are TRBV7-8 and TRBJ2-5; 8 bases line up with TRBD2. The V gene's germline CDR1 is SGHVS and CDR2 FQNEAQ. The trim removed 5 bases at V and 4 bases at J, leaving 3 bases unmatched. The CDR3 contains 13 residues. The CDR3 protein is CASSAGLGETQYF. Here the CDR3 DNA reads TGTGCCAGCAGCGCGGGACTAGGAGAGACCCAGTACTTC.

This clone was counted a single time. The V gene is TRBV6-7, the J gene TRBJ2-3, with 11 bases that match TRBD2. TRBV6-7 is flagged as an ORF with uncertain function. The V segment lost 0 bases and the J segment 2 bases; nucleotides outside the gene matches: 10. The CDR3 consists of 19 residues. The CDR3 sequence: CASSYSTAGTSGSTDTQYF. In DNA form, the CDR3 reads TGTGCCAGCAGTTACTCGACGGCCGGGACTAGCGGTTCCACAGATACGCAGTATTTT.

V is TRBV15 and J is TRBJ2-1; TRBD2 matches 11 bases. The trim removed 3 bases at V and 4 bases at J, leaving 8 bases unmatched. CDR3 length: 17 residues. Germline CDR1 and CDR2: LNHNV and YYDKDF (reference sequence). The CDR3 nucleotides read TGTGCCACCAGCAGTGGGCTGCTAGCGGGAGGATACAATGAGCAGTTCTTC. It yields the protein CATSSGLLAGGYNEQFF.

This clone has just one count. The genes are TRBV9 and TRBJ2-2; 8 nucleotides agree with TRBD1. The germline V gene encodes CDR1 SGDLS and CDR2 YYNGEE. Trimming at V came to 3 bases and at J to 3 bases, leaving 1 base not matched to a gene. The CDR3 has 14 amino acids. The CDR3 region is CASSATGDTGELFF. In DNA form, the CDR3 reads TGTGCCAGCAGCGCGACAGGGGACACCGGGGAGCTGTTTTTT.

This chain links TRBV9 with TRBJ2-3, with D possibly TRBD2 on 6 matching bases. V was cut by 0 bases and J by 0 bases, with 11 bases left in between. Germline V gives CDR1 SGDLS, CDR2 YYNGEE. The CDR3 contains 16 residues. The CDR3: CASSVGPGGSTDTQYF. In nucleotides, the CDR3 is TGTGCCAGCAGCGTAGGGCCCGGAGGGAGCACAGATACGCAGTATTTT.

This chain connects TRBV19 to TRBJ2-3, with TRBD1 identical over 8 bases. Germline V lookup: CDR1 LNHDA, CDR2 SQIVND (reference sequence). The CDR3 spans 14 residues. Trimming at V came to 8 bases and at J to 2 bases, leaving 6 bases not matched to a gene. In DNA, the CDR3 is TGTGCCAGTCGGAGGACAGGGATCACAGATACGCAGTATTTT. Translated, it gives CASRRTGITDTQYF. Based on the CDR3 plus reference TRBV19 and TRBJ2-3, the full variable domain is DGGITQSPKYLFRKEGQNVTLSCEQNLNHDAMYWYRQDPGQGLRLIYYSQIVNDFQKGDIAEGYSVSREKKESFPLTVTSAQKNPTAFYLCASRRTGITDTQYFGPGTRLTVL.

V is TRBV30 and J is TRBJ1-6; D not resolved. With 4 bases removed from V and 9 bases from J, the gap between germline ends came to 13 bases. Germline V gives CDR1 GTSNPN, CDR2 SVGIG (reference sequence). This CDR3 has 13 amino acids. The CDR3 loop is CAWTQEEGSPLHF. The DNA of the CDR3 is TGTGCCTGGACCCAGGAGGAGGGTTCACCCCTCCACTTT.

This clone is a singleton in its sample. The CDR3 here is CSGWNGFSGNTIYF. CDR3 in DNA: TGCAGCGGATGGAACGGGTTCTCTGGAAACACCATATATTTT. The chain is built from TRBV29-1 and TRBJ1-3, with D unresolved. The CDR3 extends over 14 amino acids. Trimming shortened V by 7 bases and J by 0 bases, and 13 bases separated the two germline ends. Germline loops: CDR1 SQVTM, CDR2 ANQGSEA. The complete variable domain, with remaining parts taken from reference TRBV29-1 and TRBJ1-3, reads SAVISQKPSRDICQRGTSLTIQCQVDSQVTMMFWYRQQPGQSLTLIATANQGSEATYESGFVIDKFPISRPNLTFSTLTVSNMSPEDSSIYLCSGWNGFSGNTIYFGEGSWLTVV.

The chain combines TRBV24-1 with TRBJ2-5; 9 bases agree with TRBD1. J gave up 2 bases and V 4 bases, and 4 bases lay outside the gene matches. The CDR3 contains 15 residues. Germline assignment: CDR1 KGHDR and CDR2 SFDVKD. This CDR3 is CATSDWGQGQETQYF. The DNA of the CDR3 is TGTGCCACCAGTGACTGGGGACAGGGACAAGAGACCCAGTACTTC.

The chain uses TRBV6-5 and TRBJ1-2; the match to TRBD1 covers 8 bases. The germline V gene encodes CDR1 MNHEY and CDR2 SVGAGI. After removal of 2 bases from V and 4 bases from J, the junction contained 6 bases not matched to a gene. This CDR3 has 15 amino acids. CDR3 loop: CASSYGQGAGYGYTF. DNA for the CDR3: TGTGCCAGCAGTTACGGGCAGGGGGCTGGCTATGGCTACACCTTC.

CDR3 residues: CASRSSGRFHEQYF. The CDR3 region has the DNA TGTGCCAGCAGAAGCAGCGGGAGGTTCCACGAGCAGTACTTC. The chain uses TRBV27 and TRBJ2-7; 9 bases match TRBD2. V was clipped by 6 bases and J by 5 bases; unmatched bases: 8. This CDR3 is 14 amino acids long. Germline assignment: CDR1 MNHEY and CDR2 SMNVEV (reference sequence).

The chain employs TRBV5-1 and TRBJ2-5; TRBD2 matches 10 bases. Trimming cost V 0 bases and J 2 bases; bases outside gene matches: 4. The CDR3 is 16 residues long. Germline V gene sequence: CDR1 SGHRS, CDR2 YFSETQ. The CDR3 is CASSLVPSGSQETQYF. The CDR3 DNA follows: TGCGCCAGCAGCTTGGTGCCTAGCGGGAGTCAAGAGACCCAGTACTTC. Full variable domain (rest looked up from reference TRBV5-1 and TRBJ2-5): KAGVTQTPRYLIKTRGQQVTLSCSPISGHRSVSWYQQTPGQGLQFLFEYFSETQRNKGNFPGRFSGRQFSNSRSEMNVSTLELGDSALYLCASSLVPSGSQETQYFGPGTRLLVL.

This rearrangement joins TRBV5-1 to TRBJ1-4; D is undetermined. V was pared by 6 bases and J by 4 bases, with 16 bases between. The CDR3 extends over 15 amino acids. CDR1 is SGHRS, CDR2 YFSETQ, per germline. CDR3 in amino acids: CASTSSTRYNEKLFF. The DNA for the CDR3 is TGCGCCAGCACCTCATCGACAAGATATAATGAAAAACTGTTTTTT.

This clone occurred once. The chain uses TRBV5-1 and TRBJ2-3, with D uncertain. The germline CDR1 and CDR2 sequences are SGHRS and YFSETQ. Trimming shortened V by 6 bases and J by 2 bases, and 13 bases separated the two germline ends. The CDR3 has 14 amino acids. CDR3 sequence (DNA): TGCGCCAGCACCCTCGGTGCCCCCACAGATACGCAGTATTTT. It yields the protein CASTLGAPTDTQYF.

The chain joins TRBV27 to TRBJ2-6; D is possibly TRBD1 (5 bases). CDR1 is MNHEY and CDR2 is SMNVEV in the germline V gene (reference sequence). With 7 bases removed from V and 2 bases from J, the gap between germline ends came to 15 bases. The CDR3 totals 16 residues. The CDR3 loop reads CASKEGVKAGANVLTF. DNA for the CDR3: TGTGCCAGCAAAGAAGGGGTTAAAGCTGGGGCCAACGTCCTGACTTTC.

The rearrangement joins TRBV5-1 to TRBJ2-1; 8 bases are shared with TRBD2. Per the germline V gene, CDR1 is SGHRS and CDR2 is YFSETQ. V trimming: 4 bases; J trimming: 9 bases; junction bases outside the gene matches: 15. This CDR3 spans 16 amino acids. The CDR3 coding sequence is TGCGCCAGCAGCAGGGGCGCGAGCGGGAGTATGGTTGAGCAGTTCTTC. This encodes CASSRGASGSMVEQFF.

V gene TRBV7-9 combines with J gene TRBJ2-5, with TRBD1 matching over 7 bases. The germline CDR1 and CDR2 sequences are SEHNR and FQNEAQ (reference sequence). The CDR3 has 16 residues. Trimming took 2 bases from V and 2 from J; bases not matched to a gene: 8. Here the CDR3 DNA reads TGTGCCAGCAGCTTAACTACAGGGGCGATACAAGAGACCCAGTACTTC. The encoded protein is CASSLTTGAIQETQYF.

This chain uses TRBV3-1 (or the pseudogene TRBV3-2) with TRBJ2-3; 10 positions match TRBD2. Germline V gene sequence: CDR1 LGHDT, CDR2 YNNKEL (reference sequence). The CDR3 extends over 15 amino acids. Trimming removed 8 bases from V and 0 bases from J; junction bases left unmatched: 5. CDR3 region: CASGTTSGSTDTQYF. In DNA, the CDR3 is TGTGCCAGCGGAACGACTAGCGGGAGCACAGATACGCAGTATTTT.

This chain links TRBV6-5 with TRBJ1-2; D may be TRBD1 (5 bases). Trimming cost V 2 bases and J 10 bases, with 14 bases left between them. The length of the CDR3 is 13 residues. Looked up from germline, CDR1 is MNHEY and CDR2 is SVGAGI. The CDR3 region has the DNA TGTGCCAGCAGTTACGGAAGGGGATTAGTCTACACCTTC. Amino acids: CASSYGRGLVYTF.

This rearrangement joins TRBV18 to TRBJ2-2, with 11 bases identical to TRBD1. Germline CDR1 KGHSH, CDR2 LQKENI. J was trimmed by 6 bases and V by 3 bases; bases with no gene match: 6. The CDR3 has 16 residues. The CDR3 DNA reads as TGTGCCAGCTCACCGAGGACAGGGGGCGCATCCGGGGAGCTGTTTTTT. Translating it yields CASSPRTGGASGELFF.

The rearrangement links TRBV19 to TRBJ2-6; perhaps TRBD2 as D (6 bases). This CDR3 contains 16 residues. The V end lost 3 bases, the J end lost 1 base, and 10 bases lay between the germline ends. Germline CDR1 LNHDA, CDR2 SQIVND (reference sequence). CDR3 nucleotides: TGTGCCAGTAGTATTGGGGGGACTTCTGGGGCCAACGTCCTGACTTTC. It translates to CASSIGGTSGANVLTF. Looking up the rest from reference TRBV19 and TRBJ2-6 gives the full variable domain: DGGITQSPKYLFRKEGQNVTLSCEQNLNHDAMYWYRQDPGQGLRLIYYSQIVNDFQKGDIAEGYSVSREKKESFPLTVTSAQKNPTAFYLCASSIGGTSGANVLTFGAGSRLTVL.

The V gene is TRBV18, the J gene TRBJ2-7; 7 positions agree with TRBD2. This CDR3 is 18 amino acids long. V lost 1 base and J lost 5; bases outside the gene matches: 17. Germline V gives CDR1 KGHSH, CDR2 LQKENI. CDR3 nucleotide sequence: TGTGCCAGCTCACCACTATTCCCAGAGCGGGGATTCCTCGACGAGCAGTACTTC. Translated, it gives CASSPLFPERGFLDEQYF.

CDR3 region: CAMRLSGTGTTATNEKLFF. CDR3 nucleotides: TGTGCCATGCGACTTTCCGGGACAGGGACTACGGCAACTAATGAAAAACTGTTTTTT. V gene TRBV6-9 combines with J gene TRBJ1-4, with 9 bases matching TRBD1. CDR1 MNHGY and CDR2 SVAAGI come from the germline V gene. V lost 10 bases, J lost 0 bases, and 18 bases stayed unmatched. The CDR3 runs 19 residues.

This clone has more than one count but fewer than ten. The CDR3 here is CASSSRQGSSSYNEQFF. The CDR3 nucleotides are TGTGCCAGCAGTTCTAGACAGGGGTCGAGCTCCTACAATGAGCAGTTCTTC. The rearrangement links TRBV28 to TRBJ2-1, with TRBD1 matching 8 bases. From germline, CDR1 is MDHEN and CDR2 SYDVKM. After removal of 4 bases from V and 0 bases from J, the junction contained 8 bases not matched to a gene. There are 17 residues in the CDR3.

Written as DNA, the CDR3 is TGTGCCAGCAGGGGGACTAGCGCCTACAATGAGCAGTTCTTC. This gives the protein CASRGTSAYNEQFF. The V gene is TRBV11-2, the J gene TRBJ2-1; TRBD2 matches 10 bases. Trimming removed 6 bases from V and 2 bases from J; junction bases left unmatched: 1. Germline CDR1 SGHAT, CDR2 FQNNGV. The CDR3 has 14 residues.